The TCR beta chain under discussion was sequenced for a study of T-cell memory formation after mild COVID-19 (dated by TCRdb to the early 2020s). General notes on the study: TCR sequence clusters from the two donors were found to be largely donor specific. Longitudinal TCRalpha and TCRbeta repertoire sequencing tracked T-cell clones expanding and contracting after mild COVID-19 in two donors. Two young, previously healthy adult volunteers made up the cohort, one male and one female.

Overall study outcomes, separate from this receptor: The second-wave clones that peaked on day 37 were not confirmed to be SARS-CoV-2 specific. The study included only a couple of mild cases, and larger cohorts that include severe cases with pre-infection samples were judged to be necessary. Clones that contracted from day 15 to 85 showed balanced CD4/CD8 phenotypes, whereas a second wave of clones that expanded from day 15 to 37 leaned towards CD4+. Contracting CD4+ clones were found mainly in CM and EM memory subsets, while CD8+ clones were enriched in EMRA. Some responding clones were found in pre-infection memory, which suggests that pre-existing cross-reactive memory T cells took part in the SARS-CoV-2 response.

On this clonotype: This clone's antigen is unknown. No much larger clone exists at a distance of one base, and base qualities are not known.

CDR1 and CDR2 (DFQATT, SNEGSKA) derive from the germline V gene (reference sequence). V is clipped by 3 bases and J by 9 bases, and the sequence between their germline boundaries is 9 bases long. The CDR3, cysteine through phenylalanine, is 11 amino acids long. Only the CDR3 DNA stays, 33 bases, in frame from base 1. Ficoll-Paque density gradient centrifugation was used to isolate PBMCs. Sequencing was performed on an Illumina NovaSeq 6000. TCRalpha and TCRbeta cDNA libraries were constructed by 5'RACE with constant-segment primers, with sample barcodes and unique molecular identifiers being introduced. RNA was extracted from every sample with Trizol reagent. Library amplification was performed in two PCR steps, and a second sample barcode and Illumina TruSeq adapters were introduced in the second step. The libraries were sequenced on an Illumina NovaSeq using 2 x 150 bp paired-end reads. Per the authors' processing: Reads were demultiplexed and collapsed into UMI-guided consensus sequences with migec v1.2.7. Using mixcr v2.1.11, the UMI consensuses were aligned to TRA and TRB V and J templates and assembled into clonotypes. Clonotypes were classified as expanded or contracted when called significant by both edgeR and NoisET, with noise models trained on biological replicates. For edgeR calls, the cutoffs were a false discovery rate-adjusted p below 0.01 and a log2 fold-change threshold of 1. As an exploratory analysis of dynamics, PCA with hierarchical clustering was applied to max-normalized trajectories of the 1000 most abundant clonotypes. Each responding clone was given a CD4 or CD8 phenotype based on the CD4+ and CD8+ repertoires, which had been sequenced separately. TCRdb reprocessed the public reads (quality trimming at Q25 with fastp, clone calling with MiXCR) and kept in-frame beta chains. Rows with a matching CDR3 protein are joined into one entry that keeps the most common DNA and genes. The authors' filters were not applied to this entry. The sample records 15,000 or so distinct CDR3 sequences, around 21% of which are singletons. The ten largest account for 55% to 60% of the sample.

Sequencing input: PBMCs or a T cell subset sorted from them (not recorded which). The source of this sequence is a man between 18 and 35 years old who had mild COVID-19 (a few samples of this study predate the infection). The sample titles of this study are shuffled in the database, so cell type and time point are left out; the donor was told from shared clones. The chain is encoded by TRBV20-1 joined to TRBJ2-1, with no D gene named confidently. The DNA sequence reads TGCAGTGCTAGTCGCACCCTTGAGCAGTTCTTC. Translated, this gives CSASRTLEQFF.